There are a few counts of the clone carrying this TCR beta chain. Its antigen is unidentified. This entry is derived from a study of cytomegalovirus exposure and HLA in healthy donors. Repertoires were generated with immunoSEQ multiplex PCR, while TCRdb's copy carries only in-frame clones and drops some. The sample shows more than 95,000 clones, 89% of them seen only once. Study conclusions and caveats: The study listed 164 cytomegalovirus-associated TCR beta chains.

This CDR3 has 19 amino acids. Trimming shortened V by 0 bases and J by 7 bases, and 24 bases separated the two germline ends. Germline V lookup: CDR1 MGHRA, CDR2 YSYEKL. Material: PBMCs. This chain joins TRBV4-1 and TRBJ1-4; possible D gene TRBD1, 5 bases. This receptor was taken from a woman aged 18-29 years in good health and CMV-seronegative. CDR3 in DNA: TGCGCCAGCAGCCAAGAACGGTTGGTCAGCAGGGTCGCCTCTGAAAAACTGTTTTTT. Translated: CASSQERLVSRVASEKLFF.